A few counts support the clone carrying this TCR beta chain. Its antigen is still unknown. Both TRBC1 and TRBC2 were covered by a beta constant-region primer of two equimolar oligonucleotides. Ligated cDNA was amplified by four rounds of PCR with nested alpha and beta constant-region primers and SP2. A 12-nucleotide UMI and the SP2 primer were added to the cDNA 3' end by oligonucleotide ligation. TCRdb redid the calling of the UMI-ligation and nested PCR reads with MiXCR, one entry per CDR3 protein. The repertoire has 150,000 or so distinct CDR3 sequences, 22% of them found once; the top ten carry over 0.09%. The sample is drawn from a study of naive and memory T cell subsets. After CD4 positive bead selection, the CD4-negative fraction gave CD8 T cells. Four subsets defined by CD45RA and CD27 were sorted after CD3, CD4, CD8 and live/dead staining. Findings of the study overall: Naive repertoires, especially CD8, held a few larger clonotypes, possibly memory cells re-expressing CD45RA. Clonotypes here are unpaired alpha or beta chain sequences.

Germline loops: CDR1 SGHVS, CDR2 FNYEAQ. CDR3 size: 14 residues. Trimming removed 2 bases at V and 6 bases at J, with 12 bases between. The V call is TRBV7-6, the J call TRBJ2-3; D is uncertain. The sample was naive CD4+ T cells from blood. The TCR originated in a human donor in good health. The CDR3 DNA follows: TGTGCCAGCAGCTTAAACCCATCGCCGGATACGCAGTATTTT. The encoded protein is CASSLNPSPDTQYF.